The T cell receptor beta chain under discussion was sequenced for a study of blood T cell repertoires in COVID-19. Study at large: PBMCs, B-cell-depleted T cells, or T cells provided the cDNA or gDNA that made up the material.

The protocol was immunoSEQ multiplex PCR, while the TCRdb copy is restricted to in-frame clones and leaves out a portion. The sample includes nearly 110,000 clones, over 60% of them seen just once. Seattle's cohort entered during active infection and was followed longitudinally. The table lists this clone with a few counts. This sequence was found in a man older than 75 with COVID-19, enrolled during active disease. The specimen was peripheral blood.

The CDR3 bases are TGTGCCAGCAGCTTGGAACTGAATACCCCTGGAAACACCATATATTTT. Residues: CASSLELNTPGNTIYF. The V gene is TRBV5-4, the J gene TRBJ1-3; unclear D gene. Trimming removed 0 bases from V and 2 bases from J, with 12 bases in between. This CDR3 spans 16 amino acids. The V gene's germline CDR1 is SGHNT and CDR2 YYREEE (reference sequence).